The 32 T cell receptor beta chains below all came from one sample that was sequenced in a study of CD8 T cells in Susac syndrome. Reverse transcription used roughly 0.45 to 1 ug RNA and random hexamers. TCRdb re-derived calls from the immunoSEQ multiplex PCR reads in MiXCR, one entry per CDR3 protein. The data hold hundreds of thousands of distinct CDR3 sequences, with more than 75% observed a single time. Material: CD8+ T cells from PBMCs. The receptors stem from a human donor with multiple sclerosis.

The chain employs TRBV20-1 and TRBJ1-5, with TRBD1 matching 10 bases. The CDR3 loop spans 15 amino acids. V lost 4 bases to trimming and J lost 3 bases; unmatched junction nucleotides: 6. Germline V lookup: CDR1 DFQATT, CDR2 SNEGSKA (reference sequence). As DNA, the CDR3 is TGCAGTGCTACACCGGGACAGGGGACCAATCAGCCCCAGCATTTT. Its protein product is CSATPGQGTNQPQHF.

This sequence joins TRBV30 and TRBJ2-7; D may be TRBD2 (5 bases). Trimming took off 5 bases at V and 3 bases at J, with 23 bases between the two ends. Germline V gives CDR1 GTSNPN, CDR2 SVGIG (reference sequence). This CDR3 contains 16 residues. The CDR3 bases are TGTGCCTGGCTCCCTTCGGACTCCTCTTACCTCTACGAGCAGTACTTC. Translating gives CAWLPSDSSYLYEQYF.

V and J are TRBV28 and TRBJ2-2; 8 bases line up with TRBD2. Trimming took 8 bases from V and 4 from J; bases not matched to a gene: 18. The CDR3 spans 18 residues. CDR1 MDHEN and CDR2 SYDVKM come from the germline V gene. The CDR3 loop reads CASAKIREGRRSTGELFF. The CDR3 nucleotides read TGTGCCAGCGCTAAAATCCGGGAGGGCCGTAGATCCACCGGGGAGCTGTTTTTT.

The chain links TRBV7-8 to TRBJ1-5; a possible D gene is TRBD1 (5 bases). Trimming stripped 1 base from V and 6 bases from J, with 10 bases between. Germline loops: CDR1 SGHVS, CDR2 FQNEAQ. The CDR3 has 14 residues. The CDR3 spells CASSLGGAGQPQHF. The CDR3 nucleotides are TGTGCCAGCAGCTTAGGGGGCGCTGGTCAGCCCCAGCATTTT.

V is TRBV3-1 and J is TRBJ2-7; 11 nucleotides match TRBD2. The CDR3 length is 15 residues. Germline V gives CDR1 LGHDT, CDR2 YNNKEL (reference sequence). Germline trimming cut 1 base from V and 6 bases from J; bases unmatched to any gene: 5. CDR3 protein: CASSQGLAGGGEQYF. CDR3 in DNA: TGTGCCAGCAGCCAAGGTCTAGCGGGAGGAGGCGAGCAGTACTTC.

The chain recombines TRBV19 with TRBJ1-1; D possibly corresponds to TRBD1 (6 bases). This CDR3 spans 13 amino acids. The germline V and J ends were trimmed by 5 bases and 4 bases, with 11 bases remaining between them. Germline V gene data show CDR1 as LNHDA and CDR2 as SQIVND (reference sequence). The CDR3 region has the DNA TGTGCCAGTAGTTCCGGGACAATCACTGAAGCTTTCTTT. It is translated as CASSSGTITEAFF.

This clonotype is a singleton in its sample. The J gene is TRBJ1-1, the V gene TRBV27; D is undetermined. The CDR3 totals 14 residues. CDR1 MNHEY and CDR2 SMNVEV come from the germline V gene (reference sequence). The ends were cut back, 6 bases at V and 2 bases at J, with 13 bases in the middle. CDR3 bases: TGTGCCAGCAGCTTCATGACTGGTAACACTGAAGCTTTCTTT. This encodes CASSFMTGNTEAFF.

The chain is built from TRBV27 and TRBJ2-2; D is unclear. Looked up from germline, CDR1 is MNHEY and CDR2 is SMNVEV (reference sequence). Trimming shortened V by 0 bases and J by 3 bases, and 5 bases separated the two germline ends. CDR3 length: 14 amino acids. CDR3 DNA sequence: TGTGCCAGCAGTTTATCTGCGGACACCGGGGAGCTGTTTTTT. Protein sequence: CASSLSADTGELFF.

J is TRBJ2-1 and V is TRBV14, with a possible D match to TRBD1 (5 bases). This CDR3 is 15 amino acids long. The V end lost 2 bases, the J end lost 0 bases, and 8 bases lay between the germline ends. CDR1 SGHDN and CDR2 FVKESK come from the germline V gene. The CDR3 loop reads CASSQRQSSYNEQFF. CDR3 sequence (DNA): TGTGCCAGCAGCCAACGACAGAGCTCCTACAATGAGCAGTTCTTC. Looking up the rest from reference TRBV14 and TRBJ2-1 gives the full variable domain: EAGVTQFPSHSVIEKGQTVTLRCDPISGHDNLYWYRRVMGKEIKFLLHFVKESKQDESGMPNNRFLAERTGGTYSTLKVQPAELEDSGVYFCASSQRQSSYNEQFFGPGTRLTVL.

The gene calls are TRBV7-6 and TRBJ1-3; D ambiguous. The ends were cut back, 6 bases at V and 2 bases at J, with 11 bases in the middle. The CDR3 is 14 amino acids. The V gene's germline CDR1 is SGHVS and CDR2 FNYEAQ. CDR3 in DNA: TGTGCCAGCAGTTCCTTAGGGACTGGAAACACCATATATTTT. Translated, it gives CASSSLGTGNTIYF.

The chain's CDR3 is CASSFRTGLYEQYF. The CDR3 DNA reads TGCGCCAGCAGCTTTCGGACAGGCTTATACGAGCAGTACTTC. The chain joins TRBV5-1 to TRBJ2-7; 7 positions agree with TRBD1. CDR3 length equals 14 residues. V trimming: 2 bases; J trimming: 4 bases; junction bases outside the gene matches: 6. From germline, CDR1 is SGHRS and CDR2 YFSETQ.

CDR3 protein: CASSYHKGPQYF. Written as DNA, the CDR3 is TGTGCCAGCAGTTACCACAAGGGACCGCAGTACTTC. The chain joins TRBV28 to TRBJ2-7, with D perhaps matching TRBD1 or TRBD2 (5 bases each). V shed 4 bases and J shed 9 bases, with 13 bases lying between them. In germline, CDR1 is MDHEN, CDR2 SYDVKM. The CDR3 extends over 12 amino acids.

The V gene is TRBV6-1, the J gene TRBJ2-1; D may be TRBD1 or TRBD2 (5 bases each). Germline CDR1 MNHNS, CDR2 SASEGT. CDR3 size: 14 residues. Trimming left V 6 bases short and J 6 bases short, with 15 bases between. CDR3 sequence: CASRGFRDRNEQFF. The CDR3 DNA reads as TGTGCCAGCAGGGGGTTTAGGGACCGCAATGAGCAGTTCTTC.

The V call is TRBV7-2, the J call TRBJ2-1, with TRBD1 matching 8 bases. The trim removed 3 bases at V and 6 bases at J, leaving 7 bases unmatched. Germline assignment: CDR1 SGHTA and CDR2 FQGNSA. CDR3 size: 15 residues. The CDR3 loop reads CASSLIGQGANEQFF. CDR3 bases: TGTGCCAGCAGCTTGATCGGACAGGGTGCCAATGAGCAGTTCTTC.

The V gene is TRBV6-5, the J gene TRBJ2-5; D is perhaps TRBD2 (5 bases). The CDR3 is made up of 17 amino acids. V was shortened by 0 bases and J by 1 base, with 15 bases between the two germline ends. CDR1 MNHEY and CDR2 SVGAGI come from the germline V gene. The CDR3: CASSYSRGLGVQETQYF. In nucleotides, the CDR3 is TGTGCCAGCAGTTACTCGAGAGGCCTCGGGGTCCAAGAGACCCAGTACTTC.

This rearrangement joins TRBV15 to TRBJ2-2; D is possibly TRBD1 (6 bases). CDR1 is LNHNV, CDR2 YYDKDF, per germline (reference sequence). V gave up 0 bases and J gave up 1 base, with 15 bases separating them. This CDR3 region has 18 residues. The CDR3 loop is CATSRDPADSQNTGELFF. DNA for the CDR3: TGTGCCACCAGCAGAGATCCAGCGGACAGCCAGAACACCGGGGAGCTGTTTTTT.

The J gene is TRBJ2-1, the V gene TRBV12-3 or TRBV12-4; tentative D call: TRBD1 (6 bases). V was cut by 8 bases and J by 7 bases, with 21 bases left in between. This CDR3 is 15 amino acids long. The CDR3 DNA reads TGTGCCAGCGGGCCGTCGGGACACTTGCTTAATGAGCAGTTCTTC. It codes for CASGPSGHLLNEQFF.

The V and J genes are TRBV7-9 and TRBJ2-7, with D perhaps matching TRBD2 (5 bases). The V gene lost 3 bases and the J gene lost 2 bases, with 11 bases spanning the gap. This CDR3 has 14 amino acids. Germline V gene lookup returns CDR1 SEHNR and CDR2 FQNEAQ (reference sequence). The DNA for the CDR3 is TGTGCCAGCAGCTTCGCCGGGGTTCCCTACGAGCAGTACTTC. Translation: CASSFAGVPYEQYF.

The chain couples TRBV27 to TRBJ2-3; D is undetermined. The CDR3 covers 17 residues. The V end was cut by 1 base, the J end by 5 bases, with 19 bases between. Germline V lookup: CDR1 MNHEY, CDR2 SMNVEV (reference sequence). The CDR3: CASSLFRGGGPGDTQYF. CDR3 DNA: TGTGCCAGCAGTTTATTTCGAGGTGGTGGCCCCGGAGATACGCAGTATTTT.

This chain joins TRBV27 and TRBJ2-1; TRBD2 matches at 8 bases. The CDR3 has 15 amino acids. V was pared by 5 bases and J by 0 bases, with 3 bases of the junction left unmatched. CDR1 and CDR2 from the germline V gene are MNHEY and SMNVEV (reference sequence). CDR3 amino acids: CASSRGTSSYNEQFF. In DNA, the CDR3 is TGTGCCAGCAGTCGCGGGACTAGCTCCTACAATGAGCAGTTCTTC.

This clonotype was seen once. This chain connects TRBV28 to TRBJ2-5, with TRBD2 matching 12 bases. The germline V gene has CDR1 MDHEN and CDR2 SYDVKM. The CDR3 contains 15 residues. Trimming took 3 bases from V and 3 from J; bases not matched to a gene: 2. CDR3 sequence (DNA): TGTGCCAGCAGTTTCCGGACTAGCGGGGAAGAGACCCAGTACTTC. The encoded protein is CASSFRTSGEETQYF.

This chain joins TRBV5-4 and TRBJ1-1; no firm D call. This CDR3 is built from 12 residues. The V and J ends lost 7 bases and 3 bases respectively, with 10 bases between them. The V gene's germline CDR1 is SGHNT and CDR2 YYREEE (reference sequence). CDR3 protein: CASAPKDTEAFF. The CDR3 nucleotides are TGTGCCAGCGCCCCGAAGGACACTGAAGCTTTCTTT.

The chain links TRBV7-9 to TRBJ1-6; maybe TRBD1 (5 bases). Deletions cut 3 bases from V and 0 bases from J, with 12 bases between. CDR3 length: 17 residues. Germline CDR1 is SEHNR and CDR2 is FQNEAQ (reference sequence). The DNA for the CDR3 is TGTGCCAGCAGCTTGCCACAGGAGAGCTCCTATAATTCACCCCTCCACTTT. This translates into CASSLPQESSYNSPLHF.

The rearrangement uses TRBV19 and TRBJ1-5, with 9 bases fitting TRBD1. CDR1 LNHDA and CDR2 SQIVND come from the germline V gene (reference sequence). The CDR3 contains 15 residues. V trimming: 6 bases; J trimming: 4 bases; junction bases outside the gene matches: 7. The CDR3 DNA reads as TGTGCCAGTAGATACCGGGGGACAGGGAATCAGCCCCAGCATTTT. Translated, it gives CASRYRGTGNQPQHF.

The chain joins TRBV28 to TRBJ1-5, with D tentatively TRBD1 (5 bases). Trimming took 2 bases from V and 0 from J, leaving 17 bases between them. The CDR3 spans 18 residues. Per germline, CDR1 MDHEN and CDR2 SYDVKM. The CDR3 nucleotides read TGTGCCAGCAGTTTAGGGGGGGTAACAGAATATAGCAATCAGCCCCAGCATTTT. Protein sequence: CASSLGGVTEYSNQPQHF.

This sequence joins TRBV3-1 and TRBJ2-7; 14 positions match TRBD2. Germline CDR1 reads LGHDT; CDR2 reads YNNKEL (reference sequence). V gave up 4 bases and J gave up 6 bases; unmatched junction bases: 5. The CDR3 totals 15 residues. The CDR3: CASSLGTSGRPEQYF. The CDR3, as DNA: TGTGCCAGCAGCCTTGGGACTAGCGGGAGACCCGAGCAGTACTTC.

The chain joins TRBV7-9 to TRBJ2-7; the D is unclear. Germline V CDR1 and CDR2: SEHNR, FQNEAQ (reference sequence). The CDR3 runs to 14 residues. The germline V and J ends were trimmed by 1 base and 6 bases, with 13 bases remaining between them. DNA for the CDR3: TGTGCCAGCAGCTTAGGGTCAGCAGCTAGCGAGCAGTACTTC. This translates into CASSLGSAASEQYF.

The chain combines TRBV3-1 with TRBJ2-1; 14 nucleotides line up with TRBD2. With V trimmed by 3 bases and J by 8 bases, 6 bases remained unmatched. The CDR3 loop spans 16 amino acids. The germline V gene encodes CDR1 LGHDT and CDR2 YNNKEL (reference sequence). Here the CDR3 reads CASSHTGLAGADEQFF. CDR3 in DNA: TGTGCCAGCAGCCATACGGGACTAGCGGGAGCGGATGAGCAGTTCTTC.

This rearrangement joins TRBV9 to TRBJ2-3, with 12 bases aligning to TRBD2. V was pared by 3 bases and J by 9 bases, with 14 bases of the junction left unmatched. There are 17 residues in the CDR3. Germline V gene data show CDR1 as SGDLS and CDR2 as YYNGEE. The CDR3 sequence: CASSEPSTSGRPSTQYF. The CDR3, as DNA: TGTGCCAGCAGCGAACCCTCCACTAGCGGGAGGCCATCCACGCAGTATTTT.

The chain joins TRBV27 to TRBJ2-3, with D perhaps TRBD2 (5 bases). V was pared by 3 bases and J by 3 bases, with 10 bases between. Germline V gives CDR1 MNHEY, CDR2 SMNVEV (reference sequence). The CDR3 runs 14 residues. The CDR3 loop is CASSLSSRTDTQYF. As DNA, the CDR3 is TGTGCCAGCAGTTTGTCTAGCCGTACAGATACGCAGTATTTT.

The genes are TRBV2 and TRBJ1-5; 8 bases align to TRBD1. CDR1 SNHLY and CDR2 FYNNEI come from the germline V gene. This CDR3 is 14 amino acids long. The ends lost 7 bases at V and 1 base at J; junction bases unmatched: 3. As DNA, the CDR3 is TGTGCCAGCAAAACAGGGGGAAGCAATCAGCCCCAGCATTTT. Protein sequence: CASKTGGSNQPQHF.

The J gene is TRBJ2-7, the V gene TRBV5-1, with D perhaps matching TRBD2 (6 bases). The CDR3 is 14 residues long. The germline V and J ends were trimmed by 0 bases and 4 bases, with 11 bases remaining between them. Germline V lookup: CDR1 SGHRS, CDR2 YFSETQ. The CDR3 is CASSLAGTLYEQYF. Written as DNA, the CDR3 is TGCGCCAGCAGCTTGGCCGGGACTTTATACGAGCAGTACTTC.